This TCR beta chain was recovered during a study of persistence of HIV-infected CD4 T cells (dated by TCRdb to between 2020 and 2021). The study in broad terms: The study isolated CMV- and HIV-1 Gag-responding CD4+ T cells from ART-treated individuals to examine antigen-driven clonal expansion of HIV-1-infected cells. The median time the participants had spent on suppressive ART was eight to nine years. Peripheral blood samples of up to about 200 mL were collected at multiple time points, except for a couple of participants, who underwent leukapheresis at a single time point. TCRbeta sequencing assessed the clonality of all cells in each sorted population, while proviral sequencing assessed the clonality of infected cells. For the TCR cluster analysis across participants, under 10 participants were included for CMV and about 7 participants for Gag.

Via the germline V gene, CDR1 is SGHVS and CDR2 FQNEAQ. The CDR3 sequence holds 14 residues, the cysteine and phenylalanine included. Only the CDR3 DNA is retained, 42 bases long and in frame from the first base. V sheds 1 base and J sheds 4 bases, leaving 10 bases between their ends. Explained via the paper, the treatment or condition label denotes: suppressive antiretroviral therapy. Cells were stimulated with lysates of CMV-infected fibroblasts at approximately 9 ug/mL. Memory CD4+ T cells that did not respond, being CD40L-negative, CD69-negative and CD45RO-high, were sorted as memory populations depleted of antigen-responding cells. HIV-1-infected adults in whom suppressive ART had been started during chronic infection were enrolled as participants. For at least 4 years, the participants' plasma HIV-1 RNA had been undetectable, below 50 copies/mL. To be included, a participant needed positive CMV serology and a CD4+ T cell count above 400 cells/uL. Before stimulation, PBMCs were isolated using density centrifugation and then depleted of CD8+ T cells. Stimulation of CD8-depleted PBMCs was carried out for 15 to 20 hours with anti-CD28/CD49d costimulation, CD40-blocking antibody and enfuvirtide, to prevent new infections. Cells were sorted on a Beckman Coulter MoFlo Legacy or XDP sorter, with propidium iodide excluding dead cells. Genomic DNA was extracted using the QIAamp DNA Mini Kit for samples with more than one million cells and using the Quick-DNA Microprep Kit for all other samples.

Turning to this clone: This clone's antigen is unknown. Base qualities are not at hand, and no much larger clone is one base apart.

General conclusions and limits of the study: Restriction of bulk TCR analyses to the rare CMV-responding cells that actually carried HIV-1 proviruses was not possible. Antigen-responding cells were enriched for expanded CDR3beta sequences that were degenerate, which suggests that CD4+ responses to CMV and Gag underwent convergent selection. Only a small number of individuals took part in the study, and only a limited range of antigens was tested. A correlation was observed between TCR oligoclonality and proviral oligoclonality within the same sorted populations. Significantly lower TCRbeta richness was observed in CMV- and Gag-responding cells than in anti-CD3/anti-CD28-responding cells, and higher oligoclonality was observed in CMV-responding cells than in CD3/CD28-stimulated and Gag-responding cells.

The immunoSEQ hsTCRB assay version 4 in survey mode was used to sequence TCRbeta repertoires from genomic DNA. Genomic DNA was diluted to roughly 10 ng/uL, and up to roughly 1 ug per sample was used for TCRbeta sequencing. In the source study's methods: TCRbeta data were analyzed in ImmunoSeq Analyzer 3.0, with diversity computed on productive nucleotide rearrangements. The improved Chao index was used to estimate lower-bound TCR diversity, and the Gini coefficient was used to estimate clonality using the Immunarch R package. When different nucleotide rearrangements encoded the same CDR3beta amino acid sequence, each rearrangement was treated as a distinct clonotype. Differential abundance analysis identified TCRbeta sequences significantly enriched in antigen-responding cells relative to anti-CD3/anti-CD28-activated cells. Using predicted peptide-MHC specificity as the basis, GLIPH2 grouped TCRs into clusters, both for each participant individually and for the merged data sets that combined participants. TCRdb took over this immuneACCESS table, retaining in-frame rearrangements with V and J assigned. Such tables are incomplete; in checked studies, under half of the missing clones stem from an unresolved V gene, and the remainder is unexplained. V and J calls and clone size come straight from that table; D and trimming were deduced from the DNA. The sample table records 40,000 to 50,000 clones; 70% to 80% of these occur just once. The top ten hold 3% of the sample.

The sequence came from an adult man with HIV who was CMV-seropositive. The rearranged chain carries TRBV7-8 and TRBJ1-2; the D gene is unclear. Material: CD4+ T cells sorted from PBMCs after roughly 20-hour stimulation, obtained from a patient who received antiretroviral therapy. The cell subset or site label here, explained by the study, means: CD40L-CD69- CD45RO-high memory CD4 T cells not responding to CMV lysate. The bases are TGTGCCAGCAGCTTAGGCCGGGTGGGCTATGGCTACACCTTC. Translated, this gives CASSLGRVGYGYTF.